This T cell receptor beta chain came from a study of blood T cells in healthy people across ages. V lost 3 bases and J 9 bases, leaving 21 bases between the germline ends. Germline V gene lookup returns CDR1 LGHNA and CDR2 YNFKEQ. The CDR3 length is 16 residues. This clonotype was observed a handful of times. The authors ran a second PCR of roughly 6 to 12 cycles using a sample-barcoded 5' primer and a J-beta primer mix. TCRdb independently ran MiXCR on the 5' RACE reads; one entry per CDR3 protein. Of 700,000 to 1,000,000 distinct CDR3 sequences in the sample, under 55% were seen once. This chain uses TRBV4-2 with TRBJ2-1, with D perhaps matching TRBD1 (5 bases). This sequence originates from a man aged 60-69 years in good health. Source material: blood. CDR3 sequence (DNA): TGTGCCAGCAGCCACGCAGGTATCATGGGGCGGTCTGAGCAGTTCTTC. Translation: CASSHAGIMGRSEQFF.